These 24 T cell receptor beta chains were sequenced from one sample in a study of blood T cell repertoires in COVID-19. Sequencing was performed with immunoSEQ multiplex PCR; in TCRdb, only in-frame clones are kept and a portion is missing. Counted here are a few hundred thousand clones, around nine tenths occurring once; the ten biggest clones make up about 5%. The sequencing sample was made of peripheral blood. These receptors all come from a woman in her fifties or sixties with COVID-19, enrolled during active disease.

V and J are TRBV6-5 and TRBJ1-6; D perhaps matches TRBD1 (6 bases). V shed 5 bases and J shed 5 bases, with 10 bases lying between them. The CDR3 is 14 residues long. Germline CDR1 and CDR2: MNHEY and SVGAGI. This CDR3 reads CASSPRDNNSPLHF. The DNA for the CDR3 is TGTGCCAGCAGTCCTCGGGACAATAATTCACCCCTCCACTTT.

The chain employs TRBV10-3 and TRBJ1-1, with no clear D. The CDR3 is 13 residues long. Trimming took off 11 bases at V and 1 base at J, with 14 bases between the two ends. Germline-derived CDR1 and CDR2 are ENHRY and SYGVKD. Here the CDR3 DNA reads TGTGCCGCCTCCCCCCCTACGAACACTGAAGCTTTCTTT. Amino acids: CAASPPTNTEAFF.

For the CDR3, the DNA is TGTGCCAGCCGAACAGGGGTGAACACCGGGGAGCTGTTTTTT. It is translated as CASRTGVNTGELFF. This chain connects TRBV9 to TRBJ2-2, with 7 bases lining up with TRBD1. Germline CDR1 reads SGDLS; CDR2 reads YYNGEE. After removal of 7 bases from V and 1 base from J, the junction contained 4 bases not matched to a gene. CDR3 length: 14 amino acids.

The chain is built from TRBV15 and TRBJ2-1; the match to TRBD2 covers 7 bases. This CDR3 contains 17 residues. V shed 0 bases, J shed 0 bases, and the junction held 5 bases outside the gene matches. Germline loops: CDR1 LNHNV, CDR2 YYDKDF (reference sequence). The CDR3 is CATSREPSGNSYNEQFF. The CDR3 region has the DNA TGTGCCACCAGCAGAGAGCCTAGCGGTAACTCCTACAATGAGCAGTTCTTC.

V is TRBV7-3 and J is TRBJ2-1; TRBD2 matches 12 bases. V lost 1 base to trimming and J lost 6 bases; unmatched junction nucleotides: 10. Germline values: CDR1 SGHTA, CDR2 FQGTGA. This CDR3 is built from 18 residues. The CDR3 is CASSLIGSTSGRFNEQFF. CDR3 DNA: TGTGCCAGCAGCTTAATTGGATCGACTAGCGGGAGATTCAATGAGCAGTTCTTC.

The V and J genes are TRBV30 and TRBJ2-2, with a tentative D call TRBD2 (6 bases). Trimming stripped 4 bases from V and 5 bases from J, with 20 bases between. The CDR3 spans 16 residues. Per germline, CDR1 GTSNPN and CDR2 SVGIG (reference sequence). The CDR3 DNA sequence: TGTGCCTGGAAAAGAACAAAATTAGCGGCTACCGGGGAGCTGTTTTTT. It specifies CAWKRTKLAATGELFF.

This chain uses TRBV27 with TRBJ1-2; 9 nucleotides line up with TRBD1. The CDR3 contains 14 residues. CDR1 is MNHEY and CDR2 is SMNVEV in the germline V gene (reference sequence). The ends lost 4 bases at V and 4 bases at J; junction bases unmatched: 4. The CDR3 here is CASSWGQGFYGYTF. DNA for the CDR3: TGTGCCAGCAGTTGGGGACAGGGATTCTATGGCTACACCTTC.

The V gene is TRBV11-3, the J gene TRBJ2-3; 8 bases are shared with TRBD2. Per germline, CDR1 SGHNT and CDR2 YENEEA. V dropped 1 base and J dropped 6; count of bases not matched to a gene: 9. The CDR3 extends over 16 amino acids. The CDR3 region has the DNA TGTGCCAGCAGCTTAGGTCTTAGCGGGATGGCGGATACGCAGTATTTT. It yields the protein CASSLGLSGMADTQYF.

The V call is TRBV7-3, the J call TRBJ1-2; no definite D call. Germline V lookup: CDR1 SGHTA, CDR2 FQGTGA. V was clipped by 5 bases and J by 7 bases, with 17 bases between them. There are 14 residues in the CDR3. This CDR3 is CASSPSPTSGGYTF. The CDR3 coding sequence is TGTGCCAGCAGCCCCAGTCCCACCTCGGGTGGCTACACCTTC. Combining the CDR3 with reference TRBV7-3 and TRBJ1-2 gives the whole variable domain GAGVSQTPSNKVTEKGKYVELRCDPISGHTALYWYRQSLGQGPEFLIYFQGTGAADDSGLPNDRFFAVRPEGSVSTLKIQRTERGDSAVYLCASSPSPTSGGYTFGSGTRLTVV.

The rearrangement links TRBV18 to TRBJ2-1; D perhaps matches TRBD2 (7 bases). V was clipped by 3 bases and J by 6 bases, with 15 bases between them. From germline, CDR1 is KGHSH and CDR2 LQKENI. CDR3 size: 15 residues. In DNA form, the CDR3 reads TGTGCCAGCTCACCGGCAGGGAGGGGGAGCAATGAGCAGTTCTTC. Protein product: CASSPAGRGSNEQFF.

The V gene is TRBV18, the J gene TRBJ1-1; TRBD1 matches at 7 bases. Germline trimming cut 0 bases from V and 1 base from J; bases unmatched to any gene: 2. The CDR3 runs 15 residues. Germline V lookup: CDR1 KGHSH, CDR2 LQKENI. CDR3 bases: TGTGCCAGCTCACCACCGAACAGGGGGAACACTGAAGCTTTCTTT. Its protein product is CASSPPNRGNTEAFF.

The V and J genes are TRBV28 and TRBJ2-1, with D perhaps TRBD1 (6 bases). The CDR3 is made up of 14 amino acids. Trimming took 7 bases from V and 0 from J, leaving 10 bases between them. The germline CDR1 and CDR2 sequences are MDHEN and SYDVKM. CDR3 residues: CASIPDSSYNEQFF. CDR3 in DNA: TGTGCCAGCATTCCGGACAGCTCCTACAATGAGCAGTTCTTC. The full variable domain, completed using reference TRBV28 and TRBJ2-1, is DVKVTQSSRYLVKRTGEKVFLECVQDMDHENMFWYRQDPGLGLRLIYFSYDVKMKEKGDIPEGYSVSREKKERFSLILESASTNQTSMYLCASIPDSSYNEQFFGPGTRLTVL.

The V and J genes are TRBV5-1 and TRBJ2-1; D perhaps matches TRBD2 (6 bases). Germline-derived CDR1 and CDR2 are SGHRS and YFSETQ. CDR3 length equals 14 residues. V was pared by 3 bases and J by 2 bases, with 9 bases between. The CDR3 is CASSSGVTYNEQFF. The CDR3 DNA follows: TGCGCCAGCAGCTCGGGAGTGACCTACAATGAGCAGTTCTTC.

This chain links TRBV5-4 with TRBJ2-7; TRBD1 matches at 10 bases. The J segment lost 2 bases and the V segment lost 1 base, leaving 3 bases of the junction unmatched. CDR3 length: 15 residues. Germline V lookup: CDR1 SGHNT, CDR2 YYREEE (reference sequence). In nucleotides, the CDR3 is TGTGCCAGCAGCTTGACCGGGACAGGGGCCTACGAGCAGTACTTC. This translates into CASSLTGTGAYEQYF.

The J gene is TRBJ2-2, the V gene TRBV6-2 or TRBV6-3; TRBD1 aligns across 10 bases. J lost 1 base, V lost 0 bases, and 2 bases had no gene match. Germline V gives CDR1 MNHEY, CDR2 SVGEGT. The CDR3 covers 17 residues. The CDR3 reads CASSYSGTGVNTGELFF. CDR3 in DNA: TGTGCCAGCAGTTACTCCGGGACAGGGGTGAACACCGGGGAGCTGTTTTTT.

This chain uses TRBV24-1 with TRBJ2-3, with 10 positions matching TRBD1. The CDR3 consists of 15 residues. V trimming: 3 bases; J trimming: 5 bases; junction bases outside the gene matches: 4. Germline V gene lookup returns CDR1 KGHDR and CDR2 SFDVKD. The CDR3 DNA reads as TGTGCCACCAGTGATCGGACAGGGGGGCAAGATACGCAGTATTTT. This codes for CATSDRTGGQDTQYF.

The chain carries TRBV5-1 and TRBJ1-1; D is uncertain. The CDR3 runs 13 residues. CDR1 is SGHRS and CDR2 is YFSETQ in the germline V gene. The V end lost 7 bases, the J end lost 2 bases, and 12 bases lay between the germline ends. Here the CDR3 reads CASAAGPNTEAFF. The CDR3 bases are TGCGCCAGCGCAGCGGGCCCCAACACTGAAGCTTTCTTT.

Turning to this clone: The junction does not match germline at one end; this may be a read error. V is TRBV4-3 and J is TRBJ1-3, with TRBD1 matching over 12 bases. Germline-derived CDR1 and CDR2 are LGHNA and YSLEER. The CDR3 sequence is 18 residues long. The CDR3 loop is CASSQGPGQGAPGNTIYF. The CDR3 DNA follows: TGCGCCAGCAGTCAAGGACCGGGACAGGGGGCGCCGGGAAACACCATATATTTT.

This clone appeared once. V and J are TRBV18 and TRBJ2-7; D is possibly TRBD1 (6 bases). CDR3 length: 15 residues. The V end lost 3 bases, the J end lost 2 bases, and 14 bases lay between the germline ends. The germline V gene encodes CDR1 KGHSH and CDR2 LQKENI. This CDR3 reads CASSPGAGVAYEQYF. In DNA, the CDR3 is TGTGCCAGCTCACCCGGGGCAGGGGTTGCCTACGAGCAGTACTTC. Using reference TRBV18 and TRBJ2-7 for the parts outside the CDR3, the full variable domain is NAGVMQNPRHLVRRRGQEARLRCSPMKGHSHVYWYRQLPEEGLKFMVYLQKENIIDESGMPKERFSAEFPKEGPSILRIQQVVRGDSAAYFCASSPGAGVAYEQYFGPGTRLTVT.

The V call is TRBV23-1, the J call TRBJ2-2; D might be TRBD2 (7 bases). TRBV23-1 is reported as an ORF; its role is uncertain. This CDR3 region has 17 residues. Trimming left V 0 bases short and J 4 bases short, with 15 bases between. In DNA, the CDR3 is TGCGCCAGCAGTCAATCGTTGTGGGGGGGCGGCACCGGGGAGCTGTTTTTT. The encoded protein is CASSQSLWGGGTGELFF.

The chain has TRBV7-8 and TRBJ1-2; TRBD1 agrees at 10 bases. Unmatched junction bases numbered 9, after V lost 5 bases and J lost 0 bases. This CDR3 has 17 amino acids. The germline gives CDR1 SGHVS, CDR2 FQNEAQ. For the CDR3, the DNA is TGTGCCAGCAGCCGGGACAGGGGAGTTGAGGCTAACTATGGCTACACCTTC. Translation gives CASSRDRGVEANYGYTF.

The chain uses TRBV19 and TRBJ1-6; possible D gene TRBD1, 6 bases. The CDR3 length is 13 residues. Trimming shortened V by 5 bases and J by 8 bases, and 10 bases separated the two germline ends. CDR1 and CDR2 from the germline V gene are LNHDA and SQIVND (reference sequence). CDR3 residues: CASSPRQDSPLHF. The DNA of the CDR3 is TGTGCCAGTAGTCCCAGACAGGATTCACCCCTCCACTTT.

The chain combines TRBV7-6 with TRBJ2-5; 9 bases fit TRBD2. The junction had 9 bases not matched to a gene; V was cut back by 5 bases and J by 8 bases. Germline loops: CDR1 SGHVS, CDR2 FNYEAQ. This CDR3 contains 14 residues. The CDR3: CASSPLLAGRTQYF. CDR3 coding DNA: TGTGCCAGCAGCCCACTCCTAGCGGGGAGAACCCAGTACTTC. Full variable domain (outside the CDR3, taken from reference TRBV7-6 and TRBJ2-5): GAGVSQSPRYKVTKRGQDVALRCDPISGHVSLYWYRQALGQGPEFLTYFNYEAQQDKSGLPNDRFSAERPEGSISTLTIQRTEQRDSAMYRCASSPLLAGRTQYFGPGTRLLVL.

The chain is built from TRBV7-9 and TRBJ2-1, with D possibly TRBD2 on 6 matching bases. The V end was cut by 6 bases, the J end by 8 bases, with 20 bases between. There are 15 residues in the CDR3. Germline values: CDR1 SEHNR, CDR2 FQNEAQ (reference sequence). CDR3 residues: CASRLGDSSRHEQFF. The CDR3 DNA is TGTGCCAGCAGGCTAGGGGACTCCTCGCGACATGAGCAGTTCTTC. Variable domain in full (rest from reference TRBV7-9 and TRBJ2-1): DTGVSQNPRHKITKRGQNVTFRCDPISEHNRLYWYRQTLGQGPEFLTYFQNEAQLEKSRLLSDRFSAERPKGSFSTLEIQRTEQGDSAMYLCASRLGDSSRHEQFFGPGTRLTVL.